This T cell receptor beta chain was sequenced for a study of blood T cell repertoires in COVID-19. In the study overall: T cells, B-cell-depleted T cells, or PBMCs provided the cDNA or gDNA that served as material.

Per the original data handling: Researchers report that nucleated cell counts were estimated from reference gene primer amplification. Profiled with immunoSEQ multiplex PCR; TCRdb holds only in-frame clones, not every one. V and J calls and clone size are given by that table; D and trimming were obtained from the DNA. The table lists about 250,000 clones, about 83% of them singletons. Germline loops: CDR1 MDHEN, CDR2 SYDVKM. The length of the CDR3 is 12 residues. V lost 3 bases and J 5 bases, leaving 5 bases between the germline ends. This chain uses TRBV28 with TRBJ1-5; the D is unclear. This sequence was found in a woman aged 40 to 50 who had recovered from COVID-19. Sequencing was done on a sample of peripheral blood. The CDR3 spells CASSFGYQPQHF. In nucleotides, the CDR3 is TGTGCCAGCAGTTTCGGTTATCAGCCCCAGCATTTT.